These T cell receptor beta chains were read from a single sample in a study of shared clonotypes between healthy human individuals. Measured with immunoSEQ multiplex PCR; TCRdb has only the in-frame clones, and not every one. Of approximately 1.5 million clones listed, 98% are singletons. Sequencing was carried out using naive CD4+ T cells sorted from blood. The receptors stem from a man aged 30-40 years in good health. Both conserved end residues are part of each CDR3. D genes are given only for firm matches. Clone size is shown for a subset of rows, as once, few, many or a class of expanded clone.

d_gene	abundance	v_gene	j_gene	len	CDR3aa	CDR3nt
NA	NA	TRBV19	TRBJ1-1	14	CASSIQGVGTEAFF	TGTGCCAGTAGTATACAGGGAGTAGGGACTGAAGCTTTCTTT
NA	NA	TRBV18	TRBJ2-7	14	CASSPTTQGFEQYF	TGTGCCAGCTCACCCACCACCCAAGGTTTCGAGCAGTACTTC
TRBD1	NA	TRBV5-4	TRBJ2-5	15	CASSPIQGLGETQYF	TGTGCCAGCAGCCCAATACAGGGGCTTGGGGAGACCCAGTACTTC
NA	NA	TRBV28	TRBJ2-2	15	CASSPGRGRTGELFF	TGTGCCAGCAGTCCTGGGCGGGGTAGGACCGGGGAGCTGTTTTTT
TRBD2	NA	TRBV9	TRBJ2-2	15	CASSATSGATGELFF	TGTGCCAGCAGCGCGACTAGCGGGGCCACCGGGGAGCTGTTTTTT
NA	NA	TRBV4-2	TRBJ2-6	17	CASSQETRDFWANVLTF	TGTGCCAGCAGCCAAGAAACGAGGGACTTCTGGGCCAACGTCCTGACTTTC
NA	NA	TRBV18	TRBJ2-5	13	CASSQGLGETQYF	TGTGCCAGCTCACAGGGCCTGGGGGAGACCCAGTACTTC
NA	NA	TRBV6-1	TRBJ2-2	11	CASTDPGELFF	TGTGCCAGCACAGACCCCGGGGAGCTGTTTTTT
NA	NA	TRBV7-3	TRBJ2-2	13	CASRQARTGELFF	TGTGCCAGCAGGCAAGCTAGAACCGGGGAGCTGTTTTTT
NA	NA	TRBV29-1	TRBJ2-1	11	CSGVTGNEQFF	TGCAGCGGGGTCACAGGGAATGAGCAGTTCTTC
NA	NA	TRBV5-5	TRBJ2-3	12	CASSLEATTQYF	TGTGCCAGCAGCTTGGAGGCTACTACGCAGTATTTT
TRBD1	once	TRBV19	TRBJ1-2	14	CASSSGQVRYGYTF	TGTGCCAGTAGTTCGGGACAGGTCAGATATGGCTACACCTTC
TRBD2	NA	TRBV10-2	TRBJ2-3	17	CASSPDHSGRATDTQYF	TGCGCCAGCAGCCCGGACCACAGCGGGAGGGCCACAGATACGCAGTATTTT
TRBD2	NA	TRBV7-8	TRBJ2-3	15	CASSKASGASYTQYF	TGTGCCAGCAGCAAAGCTAGCGGGGCCTCCTATACGCAGTATTTT
NA	once	TRBV6-6	TRBJ2-1	15	CASTQTPSTAPRQFF	TGTGCCAGCACCCAAACCCCCAGTACGGCTCCGAGACAGTTCTTC
TRBD2	once	TRBV15	TRBJ2-1	16	CATSRITSGSFNEQFF	TGTGCCACCAGCAGAATTACTAGCGGGAGTTTTAATGAGCAGTTCTTC
NA	NA	TRBV5-4	TRBJ2-3	16	CASSQTGTGETDTQYF	TGTGCCAGCAGTCAAACGGGGACGGGTGAGACAGATACGCAGTATTTT
TRBD1	NA	TRBV7-9	TRBJ2-7	13	CASSRTGVGEQYF	TGTGCCAGCAGTCGGACAGGGGTCGGCGAGCAGTACTTC
TRBD1	NA	TRBV7-8	TRBJ1-2	14	CASSLYRGEHGYTF	TGTGCCAGCAGCTTATACAGGGGAGAACATGGCTACACCTTC
NA	NA	TRBV5-1	TRBJ2-7	15	CASSSGTSKAGEQYF	TGCGCCAGCAGCTCCGGGACATCTAAAGCGGGCGAGCAGTACTTC
NA	NA	TRBV7-6	TRBJ1-6	12	CASSLVNSPLHF	TGTGCCAGCAGCTTAGTCAATTCACCCCTCCACTTT
NA	NA	TRBV2	TRBJ1-2	15	CASKFDNLLSYGYTF	TGTGCCAGCAAATTCGACAATTTATTGAGCTATGGCTACACCTTC
TRBD2	NA	TRBV14	TRBJ2-1	14	CASSQVRLANEQFF	TGTGCCAGCAGCCAAGTGAGACTAGCCAATGAGCAGTTCTTC
TRBD2	NA	TRBV27	TRBJ2-1	19	CASSPRPQLAGGSYNEQFF	TGTGCCAGCAGTCCCAGGCCCCAACTAGCGGGAGGGTCCTACAATGAGCAGTTCTTC
TRBD1	NA	TRBV5-5	TRBJ2-7	14	CASSLRQGSHEQYF	TGTGCCAGCAGCCTGAGACAGGGGTCCCACGAGCAGTACTTC
NA	NA	TRBV6-5	TRBJ2-5	14	CASCPRVVGETQYF	TGTGCCAGCTGCCCCCGTGTCGTAGGGGAGACCCAGTACTTC
NA	NA	TRBV18	TRBJ2-5	17	CASSPPKGAQGGETQYF	TGTGCCAGCTCACCACCGAAGGGGGCGCAGGGGGGAGAGACCCAGTACTTC
NA	NA	TRBV28	TRBJ1-2	13	CASSLTELYGYTF	TGTGCCAGCAGTTTGACAGAACTCTATGGCTACACCTTC
NA	NA	TRBV6-1	TRBJ1-2	13	CASSTTGSNGYTF	TGTGCCAGCAGTACGACGGGCTCTAATGGCTACACCTTC
TRBD1	NA	TRBV5-1	TRBJ2-7	16	CASSSLGQGFSYEQYF	TGCGCCAGCAGCTCATTGGGACAGGGGTTCTCCTACGAGCAGTACTTC
NA	NA	TRBV10-3	TRBJ2-5	15	CAISKQGGGQETQYF	TGTGCCATCTCCAAACAGGGCGGGGGCCAAGAGACCCAGTACTTC
NA	NA	TRBV12-5	TRBJ2-2	13	CASRGRNTGELFF	TGTGCTAGTCGGGGCAGAAACACCGGGGAGCTGTTTTTT
NA	NA	TRBV9	TRBJ1-1	15	CASSVVRASATEAFF	TGTGCCAGCAGCGTAGTTCGGGCCTCGGCCACTGAAGCTTTCTTT
NA	NA	TRBV6-1	TRBJ1-5	15	CASSPLGIRFQPQHF	TGTGCCAGCAGTCCCCTTGGGATTAGGTTTCAGCCCCAGCATTTT
TRBD1	NA	TRBV15	TRBJ2-1	14	CATMRTGDYNEQFF	TGTGCCACCATGCGAACAGGGGATTACAATGAGCAGTTCTTC
TRBD2	NA	TRBV7-6	TRBJ2-7	16	CASSLGLAGYSYEQYF	TGTGCCAGCAGCTTGGGACTAGCGGGGTACTCCTACGAGCAGTACTTC
TRBD1	once	TRBV5-1	TRBJ2-1	15	CASSLGGTGGSEQFF	TGCGCCAGCAGCTTGGGTGGGACAGGGGGAAGTGAGCAGTTCTTC
TRBD1	NA	TRBV19	TRBJ1-5	16	CASSIRQGGSNQPQHF	TGTGCCAGTAGTATAAGACAGGGAGGTAGCAATCAGCCCCAGCATTTT
NA	NA	TRBV19	TRBJ1-2	13	CASSIPGRIGYTF	TGTGCCAGTAGCATTCCGGGACGGATTGGCTACACCTTC
NA	NA	TRBV7-9	TRBJ1-2	12	CASSSQTYGYTF	TGTGCCAGCAGCTCGCAAACCTATGGCTACACCTTC
TRBD1	NA	TRBV9	TRBJ2-5	20	CASSPRDRVLVADGARTQYF	TGTGCCAGCAGCCCCCGGGACAGGGTTCTGGTAGCAGATGGGGCGAGGACCCAGTACTTC
TRBD2	NA	TRBV5-1	TRBJ2-7	15	CASSLRLAGEYEQYF	TGCGCCAGCAGCTTGCGACTAGCGGGAGAATACGAGCAGTACTTC
NA	NA	TRBV4-1	TRBJ2-7	16	CASSHDTLGARYEQYF	TGCGCCAGCAGCCATGATACCCTGGGGGCGAGGTACGAGCAGTACTTC
TRBD1	NA	TRBV18	TRBJ2-7	14	CASSPPGQSYEQYF	TGTGCCAGCTCACCACCGGGACAGTCCTACGAGCAGTACTTC
NA	once	TRBV11-2	TRBJ2-7	15	CASSLIQGRTYEQYF	TGTGCCAGCAGCCTGATCCAGGGGAGGACCTACGAGCAGTACTTC
NA	NA	TRBV7-6	TRBJ2-2	17	CASSLALGSGNTGELFF	TGTGCCAGCAGCTTAGCGCTAGGTAGCGGGAACACCGGGGAGCTGTTTTTT
TRBD2	NA	TRBV14	TRBJ2-3	13	CASSLAGEDTQYF	TGTGCCAGCAGCCTAGCGGGAGAAGATACGCAGTATTTT
TRBD1	NA	TRBV15	TRBJ2-7	15	CATSKTPGQGGEQYF	TGTGCCACCAGCAAGACCCCTGGACAGGGGGGCGAGCAGTACTTC
TRBD2	NA	TRBV5-1	TRBJ2-3	15	CASSFGGRFPDTQYF	TGCGCCAGCAGCTTTGGCGGGAGGTTCCCAGATACGCAGTATTTT
TRBD1	NA	TRBV7-3	TRBJ2-7	14	CASSLAGRGYEQYF	TGTGCCAGCAGCCTAGCCGGCAGGGGGTACGAGCAGTACTTC
NA	NA	TRBV6-5	TRBJ2-3	15	CASSYGSASTDTQYF	TGTGCCAGCAGTTACGGGTCGGCTAGCACAGATACGCAGTATTTT
NA	NA	TRBV2	TRBJ1-5	12	CASSLGNQPQHF	TGTGCCAGCAGTTTAGGCAATCAGCCCCAGCATTTT
TRBD1	NA	TRBV7-9	TRBJ2-7	14	CASSRTGSSYEQYF	TGTGCCAGCAGCCGGACAGGCAGCTCCTACGAGCAGTACTTC